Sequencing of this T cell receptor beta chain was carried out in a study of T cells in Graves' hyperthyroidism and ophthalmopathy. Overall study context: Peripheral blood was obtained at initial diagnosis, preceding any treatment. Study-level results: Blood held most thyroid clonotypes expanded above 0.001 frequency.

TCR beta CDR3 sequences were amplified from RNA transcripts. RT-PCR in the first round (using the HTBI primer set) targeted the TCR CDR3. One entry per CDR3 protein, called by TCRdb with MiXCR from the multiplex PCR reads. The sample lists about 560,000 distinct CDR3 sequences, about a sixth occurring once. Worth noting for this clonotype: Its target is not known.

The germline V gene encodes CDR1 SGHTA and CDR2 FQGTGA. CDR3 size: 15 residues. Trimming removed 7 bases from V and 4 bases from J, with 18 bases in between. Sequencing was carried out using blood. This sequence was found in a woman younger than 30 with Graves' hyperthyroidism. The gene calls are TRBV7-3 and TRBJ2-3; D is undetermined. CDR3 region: CASIPGQPGADTQYF. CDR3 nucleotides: TGTGCCAGCATCCCAGGTCAGCCAGGCGCAGATACGCAGTATTTT.